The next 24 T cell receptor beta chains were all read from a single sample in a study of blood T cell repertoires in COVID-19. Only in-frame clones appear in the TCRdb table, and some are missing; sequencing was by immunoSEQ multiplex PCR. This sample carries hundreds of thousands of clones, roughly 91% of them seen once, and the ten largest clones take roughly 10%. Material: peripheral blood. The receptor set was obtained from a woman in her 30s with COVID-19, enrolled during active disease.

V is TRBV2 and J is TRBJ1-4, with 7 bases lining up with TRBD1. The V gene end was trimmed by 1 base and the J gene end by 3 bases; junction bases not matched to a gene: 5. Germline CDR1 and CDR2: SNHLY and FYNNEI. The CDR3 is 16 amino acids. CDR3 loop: CASSEGFRGANEKLFF. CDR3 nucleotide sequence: TGTGCCAGCAGTGAAGGGTTCAGGGGGGCTAATGAAAAACTGTTTTTT.

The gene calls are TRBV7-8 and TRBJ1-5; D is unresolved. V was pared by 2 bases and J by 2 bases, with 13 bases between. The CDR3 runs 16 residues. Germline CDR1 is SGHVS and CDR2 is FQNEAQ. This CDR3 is CASSLTGSGGNQPQHF. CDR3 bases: TGTGCCAGCAGCTTAACGGGGTCCGGTGGCAATCAGCCCCAGCATTTT.

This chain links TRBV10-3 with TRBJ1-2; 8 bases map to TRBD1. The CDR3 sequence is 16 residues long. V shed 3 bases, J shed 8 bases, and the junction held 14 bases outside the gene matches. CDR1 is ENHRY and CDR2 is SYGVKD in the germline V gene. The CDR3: CAISDLTRTGLEGYTF. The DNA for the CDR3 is TGTGCCATCAGTGACCTCACACGGACAGGGCTCGAGGGCTACACCTTC.

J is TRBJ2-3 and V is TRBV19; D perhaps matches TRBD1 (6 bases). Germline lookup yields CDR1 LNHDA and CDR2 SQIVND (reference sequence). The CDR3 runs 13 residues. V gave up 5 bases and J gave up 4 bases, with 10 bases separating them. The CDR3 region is CASSVTGSDTQYF. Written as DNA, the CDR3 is TGTGCCAGTAGTGTCACAGGGTCAGATACGCAGTATTTT.

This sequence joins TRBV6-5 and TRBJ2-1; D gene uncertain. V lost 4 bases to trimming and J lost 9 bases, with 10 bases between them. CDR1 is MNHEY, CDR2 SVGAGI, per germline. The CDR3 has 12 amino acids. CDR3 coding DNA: TGTGCCAGCAGTTTGGAGTATGGTGAGCAGTTCTTC. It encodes CASSLEYGEQFF.

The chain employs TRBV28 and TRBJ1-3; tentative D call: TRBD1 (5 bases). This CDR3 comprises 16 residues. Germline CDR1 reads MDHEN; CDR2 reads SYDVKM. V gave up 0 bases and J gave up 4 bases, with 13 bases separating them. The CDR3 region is CASSLWRRGIGNTIYF. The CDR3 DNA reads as TGTGCCAGCAGTTTATGGAGGCGGGGGATCGGAAACACCATATATTTT.

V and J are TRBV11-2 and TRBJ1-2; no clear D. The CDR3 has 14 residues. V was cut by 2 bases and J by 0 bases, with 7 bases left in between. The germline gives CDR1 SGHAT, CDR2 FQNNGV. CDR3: CASSLIRANYGYTF. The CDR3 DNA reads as TGTGCCAGCAGCTTAATAAGAGCTAACTATGGCTACACCTTC.

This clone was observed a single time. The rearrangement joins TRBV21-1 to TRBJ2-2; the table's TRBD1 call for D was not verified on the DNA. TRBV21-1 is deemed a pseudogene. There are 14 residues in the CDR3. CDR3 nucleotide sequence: TGTGCCAGCAGCGGCCAGGGGGCCCCGCCGGAGCTGTTTTTT. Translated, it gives CASSGQGAPPELFF.

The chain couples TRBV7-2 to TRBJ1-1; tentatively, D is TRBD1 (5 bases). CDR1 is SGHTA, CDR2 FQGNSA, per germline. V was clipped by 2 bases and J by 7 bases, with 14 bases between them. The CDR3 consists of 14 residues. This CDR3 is CASSLSAGYDEAFF. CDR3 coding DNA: TGTGCCAGCAGCTTATCCGCAGGGTACGATGAAGCTTTCTTT.

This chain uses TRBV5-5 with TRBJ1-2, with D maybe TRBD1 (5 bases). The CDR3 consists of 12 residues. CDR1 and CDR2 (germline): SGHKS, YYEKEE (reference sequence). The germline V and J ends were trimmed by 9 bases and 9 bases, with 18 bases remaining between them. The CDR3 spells CATANVGGRYTF. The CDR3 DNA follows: TGTGCCACCGCGAACGTGGGGGGTCGCTACACCTTC.

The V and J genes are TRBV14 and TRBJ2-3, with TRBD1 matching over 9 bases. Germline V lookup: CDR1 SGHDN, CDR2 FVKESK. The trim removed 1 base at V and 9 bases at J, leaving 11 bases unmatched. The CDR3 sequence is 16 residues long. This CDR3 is CASSQVPGQGFWTQYF. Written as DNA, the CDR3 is TGTGCCAGCAGCCAAGTGCCTGGACAGGGGTTCTGGACGCAGTATTTT.

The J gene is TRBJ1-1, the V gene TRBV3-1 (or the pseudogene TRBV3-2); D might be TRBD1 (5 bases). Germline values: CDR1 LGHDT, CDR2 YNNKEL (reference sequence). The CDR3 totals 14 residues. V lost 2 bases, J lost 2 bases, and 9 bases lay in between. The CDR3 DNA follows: TGTGCCAGCAGCCAAACTGGGGCCAACACTGAAGCTTTCTTT. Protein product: CASSQTGANTEAFF.

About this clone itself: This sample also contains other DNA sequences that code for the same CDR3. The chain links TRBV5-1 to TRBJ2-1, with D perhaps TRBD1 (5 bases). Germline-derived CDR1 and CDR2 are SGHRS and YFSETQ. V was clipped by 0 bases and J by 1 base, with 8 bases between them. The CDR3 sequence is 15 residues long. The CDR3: CASSLEAGSYNEQFF. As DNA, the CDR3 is TGCGCCAGCAGCTTGGAAGCAGGGTCCTACAATGAGCAGTTCTTC.

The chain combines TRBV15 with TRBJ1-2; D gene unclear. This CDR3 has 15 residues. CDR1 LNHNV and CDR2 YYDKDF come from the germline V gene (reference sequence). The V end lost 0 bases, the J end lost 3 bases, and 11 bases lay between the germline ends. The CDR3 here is CATSRELRGDYGYTF. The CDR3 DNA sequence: TGTGCCACCAGCAGAGAGCTTCGCGGGGACTATGGCTACACCTTC. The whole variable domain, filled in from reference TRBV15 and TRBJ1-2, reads DAMVIQNPRYQVTQFGKPVTLSCSQTLNHNVMYWYQQKSSQAPKLLFHYYDKDFNNEADTPDNFQSRRPNTSFCFLDIRSPGLGDTAMYLCATSRELRGDYGYTFGSGTRLTVV.

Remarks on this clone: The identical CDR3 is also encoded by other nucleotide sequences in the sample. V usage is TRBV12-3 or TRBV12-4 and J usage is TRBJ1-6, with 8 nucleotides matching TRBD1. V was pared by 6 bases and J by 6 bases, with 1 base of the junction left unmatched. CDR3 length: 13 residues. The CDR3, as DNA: TGTGCCAGCAGCGACAGGGGTAATTCACCCCTCCACTTT. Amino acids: CASSDRGNSPLHF.

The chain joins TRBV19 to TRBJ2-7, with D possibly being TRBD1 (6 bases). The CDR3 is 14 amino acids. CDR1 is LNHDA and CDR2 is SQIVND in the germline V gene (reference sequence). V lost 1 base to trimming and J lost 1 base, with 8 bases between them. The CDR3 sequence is CASSIGGQSYEQYF. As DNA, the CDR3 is TGTGCCAGTAGTATAGGTGGACAGTCCTACGAGCAGTACTTC.

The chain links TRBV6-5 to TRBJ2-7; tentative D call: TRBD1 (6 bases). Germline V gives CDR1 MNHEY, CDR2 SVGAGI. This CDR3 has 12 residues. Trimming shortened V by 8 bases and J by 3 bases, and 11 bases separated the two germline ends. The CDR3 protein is CASGQGNYEQYF. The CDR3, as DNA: TGTGCCAGCGGGCAGGGGAACTACGAGCAGTACTTC.

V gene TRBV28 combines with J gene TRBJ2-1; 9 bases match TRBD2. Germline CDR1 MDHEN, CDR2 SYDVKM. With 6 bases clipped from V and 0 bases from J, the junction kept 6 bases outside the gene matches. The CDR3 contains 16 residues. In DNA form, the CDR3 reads TGTGCCAGCAGGGCTAGCGGGGACTACTCCTACAATGAGCAGTTCTTC. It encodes CASRASGDYSYNEQFF. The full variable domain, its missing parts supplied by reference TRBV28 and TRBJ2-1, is DVKVTQSSRYLVKRTGEKVFLECVQDMDHENMFWYRQDPGLGLRLIYFSYDVKMKEKGDIPEGYSVSREKKERFSLILESASTNQTSMYLCASRASGDYSYNEQFFGPGTRLTVL.

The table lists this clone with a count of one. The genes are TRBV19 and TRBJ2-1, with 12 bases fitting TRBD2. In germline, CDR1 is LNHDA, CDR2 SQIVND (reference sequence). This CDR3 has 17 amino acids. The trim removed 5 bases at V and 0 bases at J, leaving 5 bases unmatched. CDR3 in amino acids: CASSATSGGHSYNEQFF. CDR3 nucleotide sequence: TGTGCCAGTAGTGCGACTAGCGGGGGCCACTCCTACAATGAGCAGTTCTTC.

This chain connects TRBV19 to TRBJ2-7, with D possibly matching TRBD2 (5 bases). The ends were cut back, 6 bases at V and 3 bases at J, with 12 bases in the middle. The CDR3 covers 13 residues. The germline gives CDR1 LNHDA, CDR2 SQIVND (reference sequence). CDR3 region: CASSVGMFYEQYF. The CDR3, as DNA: TGTGCCAGTAGCGTCGGGATGTTCTACGAGCAGTACTTC.

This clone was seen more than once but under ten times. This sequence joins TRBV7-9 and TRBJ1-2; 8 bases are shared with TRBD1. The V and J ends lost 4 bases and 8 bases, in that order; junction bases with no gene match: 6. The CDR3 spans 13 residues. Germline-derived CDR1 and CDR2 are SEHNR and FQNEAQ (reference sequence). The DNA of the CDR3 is TGTGCCAGCAGCTCCATGGACAGGGCGGGCTACACCTTC. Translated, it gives CASSSMDRAGYTF.

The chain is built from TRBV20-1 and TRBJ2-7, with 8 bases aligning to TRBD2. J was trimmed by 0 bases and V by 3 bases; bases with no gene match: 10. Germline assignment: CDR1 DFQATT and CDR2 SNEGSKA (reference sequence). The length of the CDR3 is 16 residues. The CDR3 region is CSASDRGGLYSYEQYF. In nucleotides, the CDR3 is TGCAGTGCTAGTGACCGGGGGGGCCTTTACTCCTACGAGCAGTACTTC.

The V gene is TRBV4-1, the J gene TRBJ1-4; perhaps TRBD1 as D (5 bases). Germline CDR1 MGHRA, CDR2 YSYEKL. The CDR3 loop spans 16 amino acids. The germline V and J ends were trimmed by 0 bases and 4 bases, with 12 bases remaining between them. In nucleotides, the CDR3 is TGCGCCAGCAGCCAAGAAATTCGACAGTTTAATGAAAAACTGTTTTTT. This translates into CASSQEIRQFNEKLFF.

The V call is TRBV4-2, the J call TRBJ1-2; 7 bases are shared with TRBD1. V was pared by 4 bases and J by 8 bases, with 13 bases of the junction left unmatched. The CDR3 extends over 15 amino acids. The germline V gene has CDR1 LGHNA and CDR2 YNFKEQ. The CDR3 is CASSREEGASLGYTF. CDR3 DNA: TGTGCCAGCAGCCGAGAGGAGGGGGCGAGTTTGGGCTACACCTTC.